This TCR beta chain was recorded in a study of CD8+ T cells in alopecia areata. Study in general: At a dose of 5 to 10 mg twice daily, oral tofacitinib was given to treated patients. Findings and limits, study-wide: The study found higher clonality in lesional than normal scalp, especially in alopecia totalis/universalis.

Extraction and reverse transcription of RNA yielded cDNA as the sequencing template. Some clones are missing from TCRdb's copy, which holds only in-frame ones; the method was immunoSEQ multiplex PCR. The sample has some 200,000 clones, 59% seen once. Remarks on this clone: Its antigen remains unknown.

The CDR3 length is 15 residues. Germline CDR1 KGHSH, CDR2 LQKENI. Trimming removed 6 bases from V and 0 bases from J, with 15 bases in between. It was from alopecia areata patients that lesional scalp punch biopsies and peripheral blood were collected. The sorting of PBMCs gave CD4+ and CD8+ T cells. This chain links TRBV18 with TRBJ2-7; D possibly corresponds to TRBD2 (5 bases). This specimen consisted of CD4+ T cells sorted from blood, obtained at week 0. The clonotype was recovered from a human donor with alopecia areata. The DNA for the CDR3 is TGTGCCAGCTCGCCAAATCCCAGCGGCTCCTACGAGCAGTACTTC. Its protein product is CASSPNPSGSYEQYF.